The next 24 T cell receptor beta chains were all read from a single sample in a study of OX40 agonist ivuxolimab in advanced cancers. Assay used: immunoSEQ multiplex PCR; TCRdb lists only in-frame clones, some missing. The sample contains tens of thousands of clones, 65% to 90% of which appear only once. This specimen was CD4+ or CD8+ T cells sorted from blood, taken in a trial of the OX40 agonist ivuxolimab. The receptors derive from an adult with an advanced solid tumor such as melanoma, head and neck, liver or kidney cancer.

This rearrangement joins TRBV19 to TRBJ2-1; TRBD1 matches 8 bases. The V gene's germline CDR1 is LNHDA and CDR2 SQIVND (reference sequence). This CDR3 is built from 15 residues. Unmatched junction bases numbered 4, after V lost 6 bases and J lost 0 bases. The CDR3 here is CASSPTGASYNEQFF. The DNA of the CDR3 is TGTGCCAGTAGCCCGACAGGGGCCTCCTACAATGAGCAGTTCTTC.

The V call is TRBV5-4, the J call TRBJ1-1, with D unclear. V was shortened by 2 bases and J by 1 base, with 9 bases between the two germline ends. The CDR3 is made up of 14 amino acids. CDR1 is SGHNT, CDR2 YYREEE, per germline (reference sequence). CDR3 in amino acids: CASSFDGWNTEAFF. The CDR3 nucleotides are TGTGCCAGCAGCTTTGACGGATGGAACACTGAAGCTTTCTTT.

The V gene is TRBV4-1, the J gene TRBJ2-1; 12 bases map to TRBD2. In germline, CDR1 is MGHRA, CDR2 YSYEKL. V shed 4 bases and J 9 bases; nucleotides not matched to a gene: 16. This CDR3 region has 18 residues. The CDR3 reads CASSPENSRASGRGEQFF. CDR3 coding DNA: TGCGCCAGCAGCCCAGAGAACTCGCGCGCTAGCGGGAGGGGTGAGCAGTTCTTC.

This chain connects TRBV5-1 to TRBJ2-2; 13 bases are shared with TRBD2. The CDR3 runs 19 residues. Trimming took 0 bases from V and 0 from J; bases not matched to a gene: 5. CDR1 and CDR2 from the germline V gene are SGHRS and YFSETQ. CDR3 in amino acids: CASSLVLAGGPANTGELFF. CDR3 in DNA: TGCGCCAGCAGCTTGGTACTAGCGGGAGGGCCCGCGAACACCGGGGAGCTGTTTTTT.

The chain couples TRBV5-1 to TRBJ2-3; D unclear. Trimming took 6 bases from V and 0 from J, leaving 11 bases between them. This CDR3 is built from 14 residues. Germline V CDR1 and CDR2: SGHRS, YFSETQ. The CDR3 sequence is CASNSDQSTDTQYF. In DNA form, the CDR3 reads TGCGCCAGCAACTCCGACCAGAGCACAGATACGCAGTATTTT.

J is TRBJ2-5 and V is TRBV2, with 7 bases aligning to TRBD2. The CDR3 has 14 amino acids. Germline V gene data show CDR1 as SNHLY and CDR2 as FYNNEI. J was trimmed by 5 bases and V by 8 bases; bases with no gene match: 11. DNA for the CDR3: TGTGCCAGCCTCTTGGCGGGAGTGGGGGAGACCCAGTACTTC. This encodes CASLLAGVGETQYF.

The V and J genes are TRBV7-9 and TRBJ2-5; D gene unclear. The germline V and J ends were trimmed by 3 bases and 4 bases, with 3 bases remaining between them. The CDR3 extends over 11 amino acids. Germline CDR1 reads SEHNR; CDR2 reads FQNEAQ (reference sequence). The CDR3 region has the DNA TGTGCCAGCAGCTTGTCAGAGACCCAGTACTTC. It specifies CASSLSETQYF.

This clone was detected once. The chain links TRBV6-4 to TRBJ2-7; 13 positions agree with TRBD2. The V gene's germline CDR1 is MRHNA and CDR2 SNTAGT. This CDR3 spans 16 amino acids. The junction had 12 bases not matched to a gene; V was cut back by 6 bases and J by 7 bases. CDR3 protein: CASSNGLAGVPGEQYF. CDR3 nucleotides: TGTGCCAGCAGCAACGGACTAGCGGGAGTTCCAGGGGAGCAGTACTTC.

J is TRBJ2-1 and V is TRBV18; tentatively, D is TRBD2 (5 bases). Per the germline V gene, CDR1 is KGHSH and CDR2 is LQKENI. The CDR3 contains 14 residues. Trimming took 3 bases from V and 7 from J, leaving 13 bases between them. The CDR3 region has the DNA TGTGCCAGCTCACCCACCGACGGCGGGAATGAGCAGTTCTTC. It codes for CASSPTDGGNEQFF.

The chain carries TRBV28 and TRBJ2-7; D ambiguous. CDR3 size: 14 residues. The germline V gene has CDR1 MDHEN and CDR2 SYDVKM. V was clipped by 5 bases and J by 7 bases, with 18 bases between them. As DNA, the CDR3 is TGTGCCAGCAGTGAGATTGGAAATGCTAAGGAGCAGTACTTC. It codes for CASSEIGNAKEQYF. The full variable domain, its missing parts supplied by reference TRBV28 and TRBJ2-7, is DVKVTQSSRYLVKRTGEKVFLECVQDMDHENMFWYRQDPGLGLRLIYFSYDVKMKEKGDIPEGYSVSREKKERFSLILESASTNQTSMYLCASSEIGNAKEQYFGPGTRLTVT.

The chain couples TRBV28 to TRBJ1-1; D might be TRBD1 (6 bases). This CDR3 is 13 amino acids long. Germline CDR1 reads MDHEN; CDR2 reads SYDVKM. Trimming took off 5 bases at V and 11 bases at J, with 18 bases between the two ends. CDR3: CASSAGRGTRAFF. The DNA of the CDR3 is TGTGCCAGCAGTGCCGGGAGGGGGACAAGGGCTTTCTTT.

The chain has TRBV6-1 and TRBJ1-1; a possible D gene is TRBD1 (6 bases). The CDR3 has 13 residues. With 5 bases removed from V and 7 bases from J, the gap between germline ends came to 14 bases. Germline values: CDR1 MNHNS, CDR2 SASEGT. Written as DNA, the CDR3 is TGTGCCAGCAGTAAACCCGAGGGGGGTGAAGCTTTCTTT. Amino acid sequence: CASSKPEGGEAFF.

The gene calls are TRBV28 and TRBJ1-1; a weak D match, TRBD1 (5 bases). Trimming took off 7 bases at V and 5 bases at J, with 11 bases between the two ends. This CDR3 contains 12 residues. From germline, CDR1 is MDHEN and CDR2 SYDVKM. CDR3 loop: CASMGQYTEAFF. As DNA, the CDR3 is TGTGCCAGCATGGGGCAGTATACTGAAGCTTTCTTT.

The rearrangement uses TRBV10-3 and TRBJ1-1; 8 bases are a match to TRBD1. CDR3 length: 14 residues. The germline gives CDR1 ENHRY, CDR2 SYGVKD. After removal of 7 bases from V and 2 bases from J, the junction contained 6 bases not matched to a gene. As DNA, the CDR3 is TGTGCCATCAAGAAGGGACAGGACAACACTGAAGCTTTCTTT. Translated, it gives CAIKKGQDNTEAFF.

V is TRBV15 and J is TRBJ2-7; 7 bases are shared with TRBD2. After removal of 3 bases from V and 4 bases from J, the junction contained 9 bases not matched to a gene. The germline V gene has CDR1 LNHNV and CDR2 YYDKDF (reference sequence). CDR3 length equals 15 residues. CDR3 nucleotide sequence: TGTGCCACCAGCAGGCAATCAGCGGGACCTTACGAGCAGTACTTC. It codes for CATSRQSAGPYEQYF.

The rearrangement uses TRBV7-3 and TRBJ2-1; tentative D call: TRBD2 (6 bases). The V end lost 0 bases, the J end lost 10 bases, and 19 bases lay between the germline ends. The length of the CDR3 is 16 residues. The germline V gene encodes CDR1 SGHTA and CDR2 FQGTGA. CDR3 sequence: CASSLTPAGLSEEQFF. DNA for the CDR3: TGTGCCAGCAGCTTAACTCCAGCGGGCCTTTCGGAAGAGCAGTTCTTC.

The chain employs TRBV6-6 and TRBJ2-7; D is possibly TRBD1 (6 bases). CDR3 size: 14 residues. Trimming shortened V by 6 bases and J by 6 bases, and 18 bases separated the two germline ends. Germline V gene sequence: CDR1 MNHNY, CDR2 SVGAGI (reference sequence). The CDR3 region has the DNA TGTGCCAGCAGGGGGGCCGGGTTTCTCGGCGAGCAGTACTTC. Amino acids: CASRGAGFLGEQYF.

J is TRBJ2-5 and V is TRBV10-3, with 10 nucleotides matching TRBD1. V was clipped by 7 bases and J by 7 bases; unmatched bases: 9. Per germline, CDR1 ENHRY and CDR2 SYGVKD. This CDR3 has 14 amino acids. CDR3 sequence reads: CAITEGGQGRTQYF. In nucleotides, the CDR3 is TGTGCCATCACCGAGGGGGGACAGGGGCGGACCCAGTACTTC.

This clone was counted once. The CDR3 DNA reads TGTGCCAGCAGCGGCGGGAGGGTGGACACCGGGGAGCTGTTTTTT. Translating gives CASSGGRVDTGELFF. The V call is TRBV11-3, the J call TRBJ2-2, with 9 bases identical to TRBD2. Germline CDR1 SGHNT, CDR2 YENEEA. V lost 5 bases to trimming and J lost 3 bases; unmatched junction nucleotides: 4. CDR3 length: 15 amino acids.

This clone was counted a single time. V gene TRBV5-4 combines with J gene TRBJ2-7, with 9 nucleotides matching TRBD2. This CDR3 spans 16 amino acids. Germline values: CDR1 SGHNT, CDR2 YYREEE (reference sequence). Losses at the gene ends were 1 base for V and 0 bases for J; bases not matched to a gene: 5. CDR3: CASSLYSGSLSYEQYF. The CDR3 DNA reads TGTGCCAGCAGCTTGTATAGCGGGAGCCTCTCCTACGAGCAGTACTTC.

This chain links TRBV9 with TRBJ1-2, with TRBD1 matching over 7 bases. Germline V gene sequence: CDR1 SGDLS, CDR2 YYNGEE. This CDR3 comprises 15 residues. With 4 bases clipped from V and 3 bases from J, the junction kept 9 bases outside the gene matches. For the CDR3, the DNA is TGTGCCAGCAGCAGAGGACAGGCGAGGGACTATGGCTACACCTTC. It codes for CASSRGQARDYGYTF.

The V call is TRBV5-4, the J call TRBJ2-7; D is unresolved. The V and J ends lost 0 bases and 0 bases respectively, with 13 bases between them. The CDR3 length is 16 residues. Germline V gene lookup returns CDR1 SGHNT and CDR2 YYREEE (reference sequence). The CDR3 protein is CASSLVSGSTSYEQYF. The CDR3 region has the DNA TGTGCCAGCAGCTTGGTTTCCGGCAGTACCTCCTACGAGCAGTACTTC.

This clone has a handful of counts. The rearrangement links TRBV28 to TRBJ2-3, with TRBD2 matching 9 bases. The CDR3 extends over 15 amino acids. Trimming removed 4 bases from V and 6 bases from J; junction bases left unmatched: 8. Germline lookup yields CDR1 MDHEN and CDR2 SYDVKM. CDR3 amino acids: CASSSWREGLDTQYF. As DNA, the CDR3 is TGTGCCAGCAGTTCGTGGCGGGAGGGTCTGGATACGCAGTATTTT.

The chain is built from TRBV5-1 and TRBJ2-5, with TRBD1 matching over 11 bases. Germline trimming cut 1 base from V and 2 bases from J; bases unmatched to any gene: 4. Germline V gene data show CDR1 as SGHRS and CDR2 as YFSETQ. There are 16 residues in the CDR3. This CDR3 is CASSLSGQGAQETQYF. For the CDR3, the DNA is TGCGCCAGCAGCTTGTCCGGACAGGGGGCTCAAGAGACCCAGTACTTC.